This TCR beta chain was identified in a study of regulatory T cells in long-lasting Graves disease. The CDR3 is 14 residues long. The germline gives CDR1 LGHNA, CDR2 YNFKEQ. The V and J ends lost 4 bases and 4 bases, in that order; junction bases with no gene match: 4. Time point described: persistent/refractory GD, antithyroid drugs over 5 years with positive TRAb. The TCR library was made from RNA extracted from PBMCs. Arm-PCR with iRepertoire HTBI primers amplified the CDR3 regions for these TCR beta libraries. A single record per CDR3 protein comes from TCRdb applying MiXCR to the multiplex PCR reads. The table lists under 350,000 distinct CDR3 sequences, approximately 20% of them singletons. The table lists this clonotype with a few counts.

The rearrangement uses TRBV4-2 and TRBJ2-7, with 10 bases fitting TRBD2. The source was peripheral blood mononuclear cells (PBMCs), collected when the disease was refractory, from a patient treated with antithyroid drugs. The clonotype originates from a female donor with Graves disease. CDR3 amino acids: CASSRGLAEYEQYF. In DNA, the CDR3 is TGTGCCAGCAGCCGCGGACTAGCGGAGTACGAGCAGTACTTC.